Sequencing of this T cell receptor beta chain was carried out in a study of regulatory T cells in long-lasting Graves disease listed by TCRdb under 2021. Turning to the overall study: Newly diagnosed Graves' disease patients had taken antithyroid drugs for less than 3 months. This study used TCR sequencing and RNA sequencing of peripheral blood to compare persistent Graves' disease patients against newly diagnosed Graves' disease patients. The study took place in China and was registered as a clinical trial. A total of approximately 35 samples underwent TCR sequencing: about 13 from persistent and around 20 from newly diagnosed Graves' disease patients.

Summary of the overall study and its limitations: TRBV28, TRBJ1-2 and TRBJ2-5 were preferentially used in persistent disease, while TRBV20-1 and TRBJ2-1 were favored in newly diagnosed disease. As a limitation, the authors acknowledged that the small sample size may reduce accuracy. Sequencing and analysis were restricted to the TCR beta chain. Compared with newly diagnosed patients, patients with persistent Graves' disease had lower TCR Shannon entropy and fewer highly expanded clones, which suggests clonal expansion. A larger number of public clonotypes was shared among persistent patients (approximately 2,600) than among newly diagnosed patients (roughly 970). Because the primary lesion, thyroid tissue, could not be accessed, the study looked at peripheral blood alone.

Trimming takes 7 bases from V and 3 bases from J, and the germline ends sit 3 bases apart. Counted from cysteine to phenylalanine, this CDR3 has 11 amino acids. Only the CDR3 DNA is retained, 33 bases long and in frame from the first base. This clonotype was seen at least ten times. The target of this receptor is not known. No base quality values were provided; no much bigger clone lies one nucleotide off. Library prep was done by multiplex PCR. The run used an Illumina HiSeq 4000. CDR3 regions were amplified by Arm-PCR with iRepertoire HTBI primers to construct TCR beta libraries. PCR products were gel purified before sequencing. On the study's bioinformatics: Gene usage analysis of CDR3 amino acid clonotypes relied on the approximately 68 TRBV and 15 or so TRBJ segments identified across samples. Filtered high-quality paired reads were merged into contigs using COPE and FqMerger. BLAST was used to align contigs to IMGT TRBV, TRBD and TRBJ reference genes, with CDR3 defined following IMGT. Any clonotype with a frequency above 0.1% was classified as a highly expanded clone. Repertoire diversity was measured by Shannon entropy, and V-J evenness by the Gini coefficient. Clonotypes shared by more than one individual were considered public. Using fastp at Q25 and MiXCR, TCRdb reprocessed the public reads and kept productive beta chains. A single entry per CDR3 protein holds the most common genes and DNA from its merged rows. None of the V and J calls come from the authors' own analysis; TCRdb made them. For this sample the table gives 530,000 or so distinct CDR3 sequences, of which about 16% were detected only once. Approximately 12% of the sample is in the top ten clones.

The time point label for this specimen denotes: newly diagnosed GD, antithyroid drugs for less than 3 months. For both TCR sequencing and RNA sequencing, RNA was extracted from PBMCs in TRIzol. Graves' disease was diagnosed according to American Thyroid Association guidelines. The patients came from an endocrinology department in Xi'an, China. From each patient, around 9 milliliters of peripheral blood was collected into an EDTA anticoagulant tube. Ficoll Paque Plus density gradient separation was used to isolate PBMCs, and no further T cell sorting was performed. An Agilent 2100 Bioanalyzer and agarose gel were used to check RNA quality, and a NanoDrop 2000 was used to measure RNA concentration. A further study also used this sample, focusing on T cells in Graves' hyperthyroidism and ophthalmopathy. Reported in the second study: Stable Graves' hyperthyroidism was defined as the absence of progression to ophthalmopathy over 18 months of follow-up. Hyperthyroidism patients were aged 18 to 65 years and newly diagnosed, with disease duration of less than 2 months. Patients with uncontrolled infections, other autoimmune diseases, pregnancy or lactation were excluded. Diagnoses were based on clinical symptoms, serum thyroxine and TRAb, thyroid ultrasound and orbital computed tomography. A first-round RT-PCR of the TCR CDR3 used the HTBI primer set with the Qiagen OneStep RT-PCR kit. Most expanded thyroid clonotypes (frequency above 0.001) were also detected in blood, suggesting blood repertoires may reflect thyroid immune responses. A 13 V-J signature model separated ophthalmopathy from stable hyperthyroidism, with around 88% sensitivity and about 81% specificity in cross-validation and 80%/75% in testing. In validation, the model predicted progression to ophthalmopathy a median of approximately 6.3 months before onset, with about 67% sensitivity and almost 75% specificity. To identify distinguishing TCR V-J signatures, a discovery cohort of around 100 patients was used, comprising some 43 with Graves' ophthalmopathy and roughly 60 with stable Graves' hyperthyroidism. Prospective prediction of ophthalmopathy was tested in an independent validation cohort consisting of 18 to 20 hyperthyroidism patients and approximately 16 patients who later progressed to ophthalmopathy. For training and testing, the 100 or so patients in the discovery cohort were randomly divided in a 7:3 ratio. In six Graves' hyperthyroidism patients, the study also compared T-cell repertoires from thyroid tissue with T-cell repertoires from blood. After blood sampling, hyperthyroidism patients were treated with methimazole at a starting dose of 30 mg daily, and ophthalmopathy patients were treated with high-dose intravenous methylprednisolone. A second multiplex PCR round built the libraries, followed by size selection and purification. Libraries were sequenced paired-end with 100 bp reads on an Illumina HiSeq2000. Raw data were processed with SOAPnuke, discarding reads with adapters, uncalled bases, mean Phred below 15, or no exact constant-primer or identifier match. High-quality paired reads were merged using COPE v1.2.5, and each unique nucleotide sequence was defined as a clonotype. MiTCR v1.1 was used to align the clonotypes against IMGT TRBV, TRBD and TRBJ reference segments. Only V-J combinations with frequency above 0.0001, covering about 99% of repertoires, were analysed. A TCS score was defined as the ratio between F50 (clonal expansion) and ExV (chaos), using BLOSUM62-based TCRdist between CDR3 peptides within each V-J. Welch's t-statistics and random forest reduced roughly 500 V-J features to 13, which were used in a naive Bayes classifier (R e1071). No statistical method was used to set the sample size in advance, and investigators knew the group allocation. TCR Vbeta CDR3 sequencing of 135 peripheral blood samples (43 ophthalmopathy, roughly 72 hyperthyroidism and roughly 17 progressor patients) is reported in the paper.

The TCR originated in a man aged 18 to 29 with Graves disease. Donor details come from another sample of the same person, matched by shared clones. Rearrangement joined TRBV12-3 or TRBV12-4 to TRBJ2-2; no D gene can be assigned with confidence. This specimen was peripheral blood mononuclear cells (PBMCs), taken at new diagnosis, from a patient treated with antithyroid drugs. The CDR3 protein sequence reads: CASTYTGELFF. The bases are TGTGCCAGCACCTACACCGGGGAGCTGTTTTTT.